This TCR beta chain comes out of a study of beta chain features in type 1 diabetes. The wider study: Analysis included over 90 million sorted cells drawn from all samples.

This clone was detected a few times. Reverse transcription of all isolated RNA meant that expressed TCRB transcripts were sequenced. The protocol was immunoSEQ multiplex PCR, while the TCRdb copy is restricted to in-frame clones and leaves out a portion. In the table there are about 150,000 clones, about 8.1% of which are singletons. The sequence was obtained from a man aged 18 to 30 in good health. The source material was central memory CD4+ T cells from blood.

CDR3 nucleotides: TGCGCCAGCAGCTTGGAGGGACTCCGATGGAATGAGCAGTTCTTC. As protein: CASSLEGLRWNEQFF. V usage is TRBV5-1 and J usage is TRBJ2-1; D is perhaps TRBD2 (6 bases). The CDR3 covers 15 residues. Germline lookup yields CDR1 SGHRS and CDR2 YFSETQ. V was trimmed by 0 bases and J by 7 bases, leaving 14 bases between them. Based on the CDR3 plus reference TRBV5-1 and TRBJ2-1, the full variable domain is KAGVTQTPRYLIKTRGQQVTLSCSPISGHRSVSWYQQTPGQGLQFLFEYFSETQRNKGNFPGRFSGRQFSNSRSEMNVSTLELGDSALYLCASSLEGLRWNEQFFGPGTRLTVL.